A selection of T cell receptor beta chains follows, all from one sample in a study of cytomegalovirus exposure and HLA in healthy donors. Clones were read by immunoSEQ multiplex PCR, and TCRdb kept only the in-frame ones, dropping some. This sample yields tens of thousands of clones, of which 76% are seen a single time; over 2.5% belongs to the top ten. The sequencing sample was made of PBMCs. The receptor set was obtained from a man younger than 35 in good health and CMV-seronegative. The CDR3 runs from the conserved cysteine through the conserved F or W. A D gene is named only where the DNA matches it firmly. Clone size is shown for a subset of rows, as once, few, many or a class of expanded clone.

.,TRBV7-2,TRBJ1-2,.,13,TGTGCCAGCAGCTCACAGGGTAACTATGGCTACACCTTC,CASSSQGNYGYTF
TRBD1,TRBV2,TRBJ1-1,few,12,TGTGCCGGCACAGGGGAGAACACTGAAGCTTTCTTT,CAGTGENTEAFF
TRBD1,TRBV6-1,TRBJ1-5,.,15,TGTGCCAGCAGTTGGACAGGGAGGGACAATCAGCCCCAGCATTTT,CASSWTGRDNQPQHF
TRBD2,TRBV5-1,TRBJ2-1,.,18,TGCGCCAGCAGCTCCGGCCGGGACCCCGGGGGGGCCTACAATGAGCAGTTCTTC,CASSSGRDPGGAYNEQFF
.,TRBV19,TRBJ1-5,.,14,TGTGCCAGTAGTATAAATTATAGCAATCAGCCCCAGCATTTT,CASSINYSNQPQHF
.,TRBV10-3,TRBJ1-1,.,13,TGTGCCATCAGTGCCGGGTCTCGTAATGAAGCTTTCTTT,CAISAGSRNEAFF
TRBD2,TRBV7-9,TRBJ2-1,few,17,TGTGCCAGCAGCCATGCTAGCGGGGGGCCCGGTTACAATGAGCAGTTCTTC,CASSHASGGPGYNEQFF
.,TRBV5-4,TRBJ1-2,.,15,TGTGCCAGCAGCTTAGGCCCAGGGGACGCCTATGGCTACACCTTC,CASSLGPGDAYGYTF
TRBD1,TRBV6-1,TRBJ2-7,.,13,TGTGCCAGCACTAGGACAGGGAAGTACGAGCAGTACTTC,CASTRTGKYEQYF
.,TRBV21-1,TRBJ2-1,.,21,TGTGCCAGCAGCAAAAACAATTTGGTGAGGCTAGCGGGGGAGTCCTACAATGAGCAGTTCTTC,CASSKNNLVRLAGESYNEQFF
.,TRBV29-1,TRBJ2-2,.,15,TGCAGCGTTGAAGCAGGGATCCTAGACACCGGGGAGCTGTTTTTT,CSVEAGILDTGELFF
.,TRBV15,TRBJ2-1,.,13,TGTGCCACCAGCAGAGGCCAGTACAATGAGCAGTTCTTC,CATSRGQYNEQFF
.,TRBV5-4,TRBJ2-3,.,14,TGTGCCAGCAGCGCCATGGAAGGGGGAGATACGCAGTATTTT,CASSAMEGGDTQYF
.,TRBV28,TRBJ1-6,once,14,TGTGCCAGCAGCAAGCAGGGGATTAATTCACCCCTCCACTTT,CASSKQGINSPLHF
.,TRBV7-8,TRBJ1-1,.,14,TGTGCCAGCTACGGGGGGCCTATGGACACTGAAGCTTTCTTT,CASYGGPMDTEAFF
.,TRBV19,TRBJ1-1,once,16,TGTGCCAGTAGTACCCCAACAGGGACGAGGGACACTGAAGCTTTCTTT,CASSTPTGTRDTEAFF
.,TRBV10-3,TRBJ2-7,few,12,TGTGCCATCAGCACCCCGGTGAACGAGCAGTACTTC,CAISTPVNEQYF
TRBD1,TRBV5-1,TRBJ2-2,.,17,TGCGCCAGCAGCATAGCCCGGGACAGGGGTCCGACCGGGGAGCTGTTTTTT,CASSIARDRGPTGELFF
.,TRBV7-9,TRBJ1-3,.,16,TGTGCCAGCAGCTGGGGCGGGGTGAGCTCTGGAAACACCATATATTTT,CASSWGGVSSGNTIYF
.,TRBV28,TRBJ1-5,.,14,TGTGCCAGCAGTTCCGGGGGGAACAATCAGCCCCAGCATTTT,CASSSGGNNQPQHF
.,TRBV2,TRBJ2-5,once,14,TGTGCCAGCCAGGGGTCCAGACACGAAGAGACCCAGTACTTC,CASQGSRHEETQYF
.,TRBV5-4,TRBJ2-6,.,18,TGTGCCAGCAGCTTGGGTGGGACAAGTTCCTCTGGGGCCAACGTCCTGACTTTC,CASSLGGTSSSGANVLTF
.,TRBV5-1,TRBJ2-1,.,15,TGCGCCAGCAGCTTGATGGCGATGGGGCACAATGAGCAGTTCTTC,CASSLMAMGHNEQFF
TRBD2,TRBV5-8,TRBJ2-3,.,17,TGTGCCAGCAGCGGGGGCACTAGCGGGGGGGTCACAGATACGCAGTATTTT,CASSGGTSGGVTDTQYF
TRBD1,TRBV7-8,TRBJ1-3,.,20,TGTGCCAGCAGCTTCCGGTTGTCGGACAGGACAGGATGGAGCGGAAACACCATATATTTT,CASSFRLSDRTGWSGNTIYF